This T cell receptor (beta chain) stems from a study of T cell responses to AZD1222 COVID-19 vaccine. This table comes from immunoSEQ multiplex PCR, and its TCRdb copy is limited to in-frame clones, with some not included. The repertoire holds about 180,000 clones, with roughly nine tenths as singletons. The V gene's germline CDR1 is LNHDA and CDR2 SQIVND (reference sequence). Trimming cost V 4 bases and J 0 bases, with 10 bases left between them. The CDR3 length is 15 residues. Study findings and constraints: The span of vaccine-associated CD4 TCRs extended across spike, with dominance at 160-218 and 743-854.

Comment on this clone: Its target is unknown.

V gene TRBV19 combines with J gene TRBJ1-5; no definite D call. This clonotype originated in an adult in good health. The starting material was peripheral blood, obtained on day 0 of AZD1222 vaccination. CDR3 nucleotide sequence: TGTGCCAGTAGTACGTGGTCAACTAGCAATCAGCCCCAGCATTTT. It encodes CASSTWSTSNQPQHF. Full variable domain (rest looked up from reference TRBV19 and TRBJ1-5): DGGITQSPKYLFRKEGQNVTLSCEQNLNHDAMYWYRQDPGQGLRLIYYSQIVNDFQKGDIAEGYSVSREKKESFPLTVTSAQKNPTAFYLCASSTWSTSNQPQHFGDGTRLSIL.